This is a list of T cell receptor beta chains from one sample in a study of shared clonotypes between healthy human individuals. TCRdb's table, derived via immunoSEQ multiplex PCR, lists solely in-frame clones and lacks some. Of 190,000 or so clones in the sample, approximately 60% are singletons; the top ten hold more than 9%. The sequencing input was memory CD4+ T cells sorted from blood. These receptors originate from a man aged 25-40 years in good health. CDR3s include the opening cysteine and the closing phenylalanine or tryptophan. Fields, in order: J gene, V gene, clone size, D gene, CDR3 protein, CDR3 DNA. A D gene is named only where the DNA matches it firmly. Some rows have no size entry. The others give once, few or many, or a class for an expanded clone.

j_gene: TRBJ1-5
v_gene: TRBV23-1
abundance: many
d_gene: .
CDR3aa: CASRKQGCGGQPQHF
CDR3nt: TGCGCCAGCAGAAAACAGGGTTGTGGTGGTCAGCCCCAGCATTTT

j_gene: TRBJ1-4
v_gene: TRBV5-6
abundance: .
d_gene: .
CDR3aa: CASSLPSNEKLFF
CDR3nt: TGTGCCAGCAGCTTGCCATCTAATGAAAAACTGTTTTTT

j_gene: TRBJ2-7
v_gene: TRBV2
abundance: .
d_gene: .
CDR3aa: CASSATDGLSVEQYF
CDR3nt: TGTGCCAGCAGCGCTACGGACGGCTTGTCGGTCGAGCAGTACTTC

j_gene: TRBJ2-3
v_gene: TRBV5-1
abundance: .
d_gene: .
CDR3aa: CASSFELAKDTQYF
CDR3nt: TGCGCCAGCAGCTTCGAACTAGCCAAGGATACGCAGTATTTT

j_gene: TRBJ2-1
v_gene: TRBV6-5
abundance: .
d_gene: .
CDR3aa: CASSFEPRQVNEQFF
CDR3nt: TGTGCCAGCAGTTTCGAACCGCGGCAGGTCAATGAGCAGTTCTTC

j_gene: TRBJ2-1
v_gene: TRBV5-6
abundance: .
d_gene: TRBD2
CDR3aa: CASTGNLLAGGSLNEQFF
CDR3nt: TGTGCCAGCACCGGTAACTTACTAGCGGGAGGTTCGTTAAATGAGCAGTTCTTC

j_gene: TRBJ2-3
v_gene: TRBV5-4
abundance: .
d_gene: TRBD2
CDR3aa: CASSLSSGSTDTQYF
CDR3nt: TGTGCCAGCAGCTTGTCTAGCGGGAGCACAGATACGCAGTATTTT

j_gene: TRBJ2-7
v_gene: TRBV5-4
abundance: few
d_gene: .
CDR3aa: CASSWGAGGSYEQYF
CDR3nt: TGTGCCAGCAGCTGGGGGGCAGGGGGATCCTACGAGCAGTACTTC

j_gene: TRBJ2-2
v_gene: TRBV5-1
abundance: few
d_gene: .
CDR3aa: CASKVQANTGELFF
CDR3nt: TGCGCCAGCAAGGTCCAAGCGAACACCGGGGAGCTGTTTTTT

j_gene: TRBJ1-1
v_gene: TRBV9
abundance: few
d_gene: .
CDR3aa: CASSVDMNTEAFF
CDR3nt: TGTGCCAGCAGCGTGGACATGAACACTGAAGCTTTCTTT

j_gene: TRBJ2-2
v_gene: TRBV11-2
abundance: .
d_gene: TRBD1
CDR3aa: CASSSNSGTGAVELFF
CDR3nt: TGTGCCAGCAGCTCCAATTCCGGGACAGGGGCCGTGGAGCTGTTTTTT

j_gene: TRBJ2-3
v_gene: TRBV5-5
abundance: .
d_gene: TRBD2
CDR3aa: CASSPLTSGNTDTQYF
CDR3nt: TGTGCCAGCAGCCCCCTAACTAGCGGTAACACAGATACGCAGTATTTT

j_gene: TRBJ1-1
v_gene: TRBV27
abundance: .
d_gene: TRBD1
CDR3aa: CASSPDRAGRTEAFF
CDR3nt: TGTGCCAGCAGTCCTGACAGGGCAGGTCGTACTGAAGCTTTCTTT

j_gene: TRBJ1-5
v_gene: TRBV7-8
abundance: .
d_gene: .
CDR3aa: CASSPGRSNQPQHF
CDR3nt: TGTGCCAGCAGCCCTGGACGGAGCAATCAGCCCCAGCATTTT

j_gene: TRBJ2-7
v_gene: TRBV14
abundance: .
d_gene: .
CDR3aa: CASSQDADYEQYF
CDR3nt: TGTGCCAGCAGCCAAGATGCCGACTACGAGCAGTACTTC

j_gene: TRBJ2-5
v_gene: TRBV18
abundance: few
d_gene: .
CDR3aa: CASSPGDRGETQYF
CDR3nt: TGTGCCAGCTCACCCGGAGACAGAGGGGAGACCCAGTACTTC

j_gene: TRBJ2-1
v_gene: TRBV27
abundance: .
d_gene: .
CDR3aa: CASRGGGGSEQFF
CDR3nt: TGTGCCAGCAGGGGAGGGGGGGGCAGTGAGCAGTTCTTC

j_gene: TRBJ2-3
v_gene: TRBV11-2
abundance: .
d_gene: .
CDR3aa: CASSEERDDTQYF
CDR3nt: TGTGCCAGCAGCGAAGAGAGGGACGATACGCAGTATTTT

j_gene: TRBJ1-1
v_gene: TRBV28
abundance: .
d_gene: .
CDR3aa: CASSSGTLVWTTEAFF
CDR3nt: TGTGCCAGCAGTTCGGGAACTTTAGTTTGGACTACTGAAGCTTTCTTT

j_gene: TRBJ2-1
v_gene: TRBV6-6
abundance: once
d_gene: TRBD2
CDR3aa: CASGGGPPTLFF
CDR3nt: TGTGCCAGCGGGGGGGGACCACCAACCTTATTCTTC

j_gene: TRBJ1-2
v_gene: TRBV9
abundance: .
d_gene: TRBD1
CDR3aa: CASSVGTGGLANYGYTF
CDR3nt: TGTGCCAGCAGCGTCGGGACAGGGGGCTTAGCTAACTATGGCTACACCTTC

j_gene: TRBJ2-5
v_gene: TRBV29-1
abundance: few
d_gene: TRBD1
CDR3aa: CSVGQVTGGAETQYF
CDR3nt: TGCAGCGTTGGGCAAGTGACAGGGGGCGCAGAGACCCAGTACTTC

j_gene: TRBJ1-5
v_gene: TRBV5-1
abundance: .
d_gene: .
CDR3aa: CASIPYAGTPGSVGNQPQHF
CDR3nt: TGCGCCAGCATCCCCTACGCCGGGACACCCGGTTCGGTGGGCAATCAGCCCCAGCATTTT

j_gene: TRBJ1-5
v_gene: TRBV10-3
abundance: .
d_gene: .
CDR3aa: CAISGAGPNQPQHF
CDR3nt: TGTGCCATCAGTGGGGCCGGCCCCAATCAGCCCCAGCATTTT

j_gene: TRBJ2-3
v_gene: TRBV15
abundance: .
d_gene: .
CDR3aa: CATSTRFGDTQYF
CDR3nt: TGTGCCACCAGCACTAGATTCGGGGATACGCAGTATTTT

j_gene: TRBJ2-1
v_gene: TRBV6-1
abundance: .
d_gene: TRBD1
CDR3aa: CASSERTGGYNEQFF
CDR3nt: TGTGCCAGCAGTGAAAGGACAGGGGGCTACAATGAGCAGTTCTTC

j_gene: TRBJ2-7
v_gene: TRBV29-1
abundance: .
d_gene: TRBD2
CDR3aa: CSVEVGGADEQYF
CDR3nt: TGCAGCGTTGAGGTGGGAGGGGCCGACGAGCAGTACTTC

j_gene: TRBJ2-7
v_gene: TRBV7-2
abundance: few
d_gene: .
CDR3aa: CASSLKVGLAYEQYF
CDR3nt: TGTGCCAGCAGCTTAAAGGTTGGGTTGGCCTACGAGCAGTACTTC